This T cell receptor beta chain is drawn from a study of neurological immune-mediated disorders. Study-wide context: Relapsing-remitting disease was seen in most of the roughly 34 multiple sclerosis patients, and secondary progressive disease was seen in 3.

Each CDR3 protein is one row after TCRdb ran MiXCR on the 5' RACE reads. Of about 65,000 distinct CDR3 sequences in the sample, approximately 4.1% were seen once. Notes on the study in general: Sharing of CDR3 amino acid sequences among expanded clones across subjects was absent, suggesting private repertoires in all groups. Phylogenetic grouping put 18 of 34 multiple sclerosis patients' repertoires into one related-CDR3 cluster, a possible signature.

This clonotype was seen ten or more times. Its antigen is as yet unknown. At one of its ends the junction is not consistent with the germline gene, which may arise from a read error. The CDR3 totals 11 residues. The germline CDR1 and CDR2 sequences are SGHVS and FQNEAQ. The TCR comes from a man between 45 and 60 years old with multiple sclerosis. This chain connects TRBV7-8 to TRBJ1-6; no clear D gene. The sample comprised PBMCs. In DNA form, the CDR3 reads TGTGCCAGCAGCTTAGGATGGCCCCTCAACTTT. Its translation is CASSLGWPLNF.